A single sample is the source of the 4 T cell receptor beta chains below, sequenced in a study of response to subunit inactivated influenza vaccine. TCRdb fed the RT-PCR reads into MiXCR, producing one record per CDR3 protein. The sample contains almost 600,000 distinct CDR3 sequences, roughly 15% of which appear only once. This specimen was PBMCs from blood, taken about 12 days after vaccination. Receptors were obtained from a man aged 45-65 years who received an inactivated influenza vaccine.

This clonotype was seen more than once but under ten times. The rearrangement links TRBV12-3 or TRBV12-4 to TRBJ1-2, with TRBD1 matching over 9 bases. V was pared by 6 bases and J by 4 bases, with 6 bases of the junction left unmatched. The CDR3 extends over 14 amino acids. The DNA of the CDR3 is TGTGCCAGCAGCCTGGACAGGGGAGGCTATGGCTACACCTTC. Its protein product is CASSLDRGGYGYTF.

V gene TRBV20-1 combines with J gene TRBJ2-4; D ambiguous. V was pared by 5 bases and J by 1 base, with 12 bases between. Per germline, CDR1 DFQATT and CDR2 SNEGSKA (reference sequence). The CDR3 spans 14 residues. CDR3 sequence reads: CSAHEPRAKNIQYF. The CDR3 DNA reads as TGCAGTGCTCACGAGCCCAGGGCCAAAAACATTCAGTACTTC.

The chain has TRBV12-3 or TRBV12-4 and TRBJ1-2, with D perhaps TRBD1 (5 bases). CDR3 length equals 17 residues. Between the trimmed V and J ends, which lost 5 bases and 0 bases, there was a span of 19 bases. The CDR3 here is CASSQPGLRLTNYGYTF. The CDR3 DNA sequence: TGTGCCAGCAGTCAACCGGGACTCCGACTGACTAACTATGGCTACACCTTC.

This clonotype occurred a few times. This chain connects TRBV6-2 or TRBV6-3 to TRBJ2-2, with 11 bases lining up with TRBD1. After removal of 2 bases from V and 4 bases from J, the junction contained 12 bases not matched to a gene. There are 19 residues in the CDR3. CDR1 is MNHEY, CDR2 SVGEGT, per germline. DNA for the CDR3: TGTGCCAGCAGTTACCCGGGACAGGGGGTAGCGTTGGGCACCGGGGAGCTGTTTTTT. Protein sequence: CASSYPGQGVALGTGELFF.